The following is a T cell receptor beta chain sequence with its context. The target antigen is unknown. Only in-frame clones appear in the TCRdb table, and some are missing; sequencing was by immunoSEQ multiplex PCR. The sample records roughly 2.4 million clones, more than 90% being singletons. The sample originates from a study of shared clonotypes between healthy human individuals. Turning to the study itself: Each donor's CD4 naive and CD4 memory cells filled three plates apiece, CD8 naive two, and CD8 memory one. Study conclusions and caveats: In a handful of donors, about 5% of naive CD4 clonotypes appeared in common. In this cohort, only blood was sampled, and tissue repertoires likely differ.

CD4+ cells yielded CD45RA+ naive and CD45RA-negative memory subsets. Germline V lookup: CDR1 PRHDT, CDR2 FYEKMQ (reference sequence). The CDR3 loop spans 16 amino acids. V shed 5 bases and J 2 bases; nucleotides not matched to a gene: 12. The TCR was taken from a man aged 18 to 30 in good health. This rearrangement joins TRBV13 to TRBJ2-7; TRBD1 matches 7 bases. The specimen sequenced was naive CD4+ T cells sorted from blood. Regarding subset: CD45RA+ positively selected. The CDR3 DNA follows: TGTGCCAGCAGCAGCTACGGGACAGCCAATCCCTACGAGCAGTACTTC. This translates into CASSSYGTANPYEQYF. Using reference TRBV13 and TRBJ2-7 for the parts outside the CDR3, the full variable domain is AAGVIQSPRHLIKEKRETATLKCYPIPRHDTVYWYQQGPGQDPQFLISFYEKMQSDKGSIPDRFSAQQFSDYHSELNMSSLELGDSALYFCASSSYGTANPYEQYFGPGTRLTVT.